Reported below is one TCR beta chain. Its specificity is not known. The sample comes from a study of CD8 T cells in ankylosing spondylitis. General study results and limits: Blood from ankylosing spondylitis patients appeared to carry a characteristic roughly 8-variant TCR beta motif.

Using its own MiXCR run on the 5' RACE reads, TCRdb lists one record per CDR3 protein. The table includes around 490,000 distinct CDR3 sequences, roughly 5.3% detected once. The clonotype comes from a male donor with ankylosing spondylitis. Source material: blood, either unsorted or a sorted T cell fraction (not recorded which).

CDR3 DNA: TGTGCCACCCGGGGACTCCCCCAAGAGACCCAGTACTTC. This translates into CATRGLPQETQYF. V gene TRBV6-2 or TRBV6-3 combines with J gene TRBJ2-5, with a weak D call TRBD2 (6 bases). This CDR3 has 13 amino acids. V dropped 10 bases and J dropped 1 base, with 13 bases sitting between them. CDR1 and CDR2 from the germline V gene are MNHEY and SVGEGT.